This entry lists 32 T cell receptor beta chains sequenced from one sample in a study of blood T cell repertoires in COVID-19 (dated by TCRdb to the early 2020s). Preparation of the library involved the immunoSEQ multiplex PCR assay. The immuneACCESS repertoire file appears here via TCRdb, limited to in-frame rearrangements. These files lack a portion of the clones; in checked studies, under half of the deficit traces to unresolved V genes, and the cause of the others is not known. The sample table holds some 240,000 clones, of which approximately 88% were seen once. Roughly 3% of the sample lies in the top ten. Sample: PBMCs or T cells enriched from blood (not recorded which). The source is a woman aged 40 to 49 who had been exposed to COVID-19.

J is TRBJ1-4 and V is TRBV29-1; D ambiguous. CDR1 and CDR2 from the germline V gene are SQVTM and ANQGSEA. The CDR3 has 14 amino acids. V was clipped by 0 bases and J by 7 bases, with 12 bases between them. The CDR3 nucleotides are TGCAGCGTTGAAGATAGCGGTGTAGCTGAAAAACTGTTTTTT. Encoded protein: CSVEDSGVAEKLFF.

The chain carries TRBV11-3 and TRBJ2-3; 8 bases map to TRBD2. The CDR3 is 15 residues long. Trimming took 5 bases from V and 4 from J; bases not matched to a gene: 8. Germline V gene data show CDR1 as SGHNT and CDR2 as YENEEA. CDR3 DNA sequence: TGTGCCAGCAGCCATTCGGGGGGGGTTGCAGATACGCAGTATTTT. Its translation: CASSHSGGVADTQYF.

The rearrangement joins TRBV20-1 to TRBJ2-4; possible D gene TRBD1, 5 bases. The germline V gene encodes CDR1 DFQATT and CDR2 SNEGSKA (reference sequence). Trimming stripped 3 bases from V and 1 base from J, with 13 bases between. The CDR3 covers 15 residues. CDR3 nucleotide sequence: TGCAGTGCTAGTACCGGCAGGGTTGCCAAAAACATTCAGTACTTC. This sequence encodes CSASTGRVAKNIQYF.

The sample holds a few counts of this clone. The chain combines TRBV2 with TRBJ2-5; no clear D gene. CDR1 and CDR2 (germline): SNHLY, FYNNEI. V was clipped by 4 bases and J by 2 bases, with 8 bases between them. There are 13 residues in the CDR3. CDR3 coding DNA: TGTGCCAGCAGTGCAGACATTCAAGAGACCCAGTACTTC. It encodes CASSADIQETQYF. Using reference TRBV2 and TRBJ2-5 for the parts outside the CDR3, the full variable domain is EPEVTQTPSHQVTQMGQEVILRCVPISNHLYFYWYRQILGQKVEFLVSFYNNEISEKSEIFDDQFSVERPDGSNFTLKIRSTKLEDSAMYFCASSADIQETQYFGPGTRLLVL.

V gene TRBV30 combines with J gene TRBJ1-2; no firm D call. The ends were cut back, 0 bases at V and 3 bases at J, with 8 bases in the middle. This CDR3 comprises 13 residues. Germline-derived CDR1 and CDR2 are GTSNPN and SVGIG (reference sequence). As DNA, the CDR3 is TGTGCCTGGAGTGTAATACGGGACTATGGCTACACCTTC. It specifies CAWSVIRDYGYTF.

CDR3 residues: CASSLVGTTNTEAFF. CDR3 nucleotides: TGTGCCAGCAGCTTGGTGGGGACAACTAACACTGAAGCTTTCTTT. The chain joins TRBV5-5 to TRBJ1-1; D might be TRBD1 (6 bases). With 0 bases removed from V and 2 bases from J, the gap between germline ends came to 11 bases. The CDR3 loop spans 15 amino acids. Germline V gene data show CDR1 as SGHKS and CDR2 as YYEKEE (reference sequence).

As for this clone: Compared with germline, one end of the junction differs, possibly owing to a read error. The chain recombines TRBV5-1 with TRBJ2-3, with TRBD2 matching 15 bases. CDR1 SGHRS and CDR2 YFSETQ come from the germline V gene. This CDR3 is built from 18 residues. CDR3 sequence (DNA): TGTGCCAGCAGCCGGTACGGGACTAGCGGGAGGACCACAGATACGCAGTATTTT. This gives the protein CASSRYGTSGRTTDTQYF.

V and J are TRBV6-1 and TRBJ1-5; D not certain. Trimming took 1 base from V and 5 from J, leaving 18 bases between them. CDR1 is MNHNS, CDR2 SASEGT, per germline. The CDR3 has 17 residues. CDR3 nucleotides: TGTGCCAGCAGTGAAGTCCGAGGGTGGCTTGCAGATCAGCCCCAGCATTTT. Its protein is CASSEVRGWLADQPQHF.

This rearrangement joins TRBV3-1 (or the pseudogene TRBV3-2) to TRBJ2-3; D possibly corresponds to TRBD2 (5 bases). Germline assignment: CDR1 LGHDT and CDR2 YNNKEL (reference sequence). Trimming left V 3 bases short and J 10 bases short, with 14 bases between. This CDR3 is 13 amino acids long. As DNA, the CDR3 is TGTGCCAGCAGCCACGGACTCGGGTGGGCGCAGTATTTT. As protein: CASSHGLGWAQYF.

The V call is TRBV27, the J call TRBJ1-1, with D unresolved. Deletions cut 0 bases from V and 4 bases from J, with 12 bases between. Germline CDR1 is MNHEY and CDR2 is SMNVEV (reference sequence). This CDR3 region has 15 residues. In DNA, the CDR3 is TGTGCCAGCAGTTTATCTGGCCCCCAACGCACTGAAGCTTTCTTT. It codes for CASSLSGPQRTEAFF.

The V and J genes are TRBV28 and TRBJ1-2, with TRBD1 as a possible D gene (6 bases). CDR1 and CDR2 from the germline V gene are MDHEN and SYDVKM. The CDR3 consists of 12 residues. V was trimmed by 2 bases and J by 8 bases, leaving 9 bases between them. As DNA, the CDR3 is TGTGCCAGCAGTTTAGTAAGGGGGGGCTACACCTTC. It specifies CASSLVRGGYTF.

This chain joins TRBV4-3 and TRBJ2-6; D is unclear. In germline, CDR1 is LGHNA, CDR2 YSLEER. This CDR3 spans 17 amino acids. V lost 1 base and J lost 0, with 10 bases in between. CDR3 coding DNA: TGCGCCAGCAGCCAAGCGGCGGCGCGCTCTGGGGCCAACGTCCTGACTTTC. Protein: CASSQAAARSGANVLTF.

This rearrangement joins TRBV7-2 to TRBJ2-5; no clear D. CDR1 SGHTA and CDR2 FQGNSA come from the germline V gene. The CDR3 extends over 14 amino acids. The V gene lost 3 bases and the J gene lost 1 base, with 9 bases spanning the gap. The CDR3, as DNA: TGTGCCAGCAGCTTTAGCCAGCTCCAAGAGACCCAGTACTTC. The encoded protein is CASSFSQLQETQYF.

The chain uses TRBV11-3 and TRBJ2-5; no definite D call. The CDR3 is 13 amino acids. V dropped 2 bases and J dropped 5 bases, with 9 bases sitting between them. The germline V gene encodes CDR1 SGHNT and CDR2 YENEEA. The chain's CDR3 is CASSLFFAETQYF. CDR3 nucleotide sequence: TGTGCCAGCAGCTTATTTTTTGCGGAGACCCAGTACTTC.

In the case of this clone: Its ends do not fully match the called genes, so a read error is possible. This chain connects TRBV3-1 (or the pseudogene TRBV3-2) to TRBJ2-3; D might be TRBD2 (5 bases). Germline values: CDR1 LGHDT, CDR2 YNNKEL (reference sequence). The CDR3 has 14 amino acids. The DNA for the CDR3 is TGTGCCAGCAGCCAAGCTTATCCCCGGGCGGAGGCGATTTTT. Encoded protein: CASSQAYPRAEAIF.

The rearrangement links TRBV18 to TRBJ2-3, with 7 bases identical to TRBD2. Per the germline V gene, CDR1 is KGHSH and CDR2 is LQKENI. With V trimmed by 0 bases and J by 1 base, 1 base remained unmatched. The CDR3 loop spans 15 amino acids. This chain's CDR3 is CASSPPLAGTDTQYF. In nucleotides, the CDR3 is TGTGCCAGCTCACCACCGCTAGCGGGCACAGATACGCAGTATTTT.

This clone was recorded once. The CDR3 nucleotides read TGTGCCAGCGATAGGGCGGGAGTAAGCAGTGAGCAGTTCTTC. This translates into CASDRAGVSSEQFF. V and J are TRBV9 and TRBJ2-1; 7 bases fit TRBD2. Looked up from germline, CDR1 is SGDLS and CDR2 is YYNGEE. The CDR3 consists of 14 residues. After removal of 7 bases from V and 9 bases from J, the junction contained 13 bases not matched to a gene.

This chain joins TRBV6-5 and TRBJ2-2; 9 bases align to TRBD1. The ends lost 4 bases at V and 4 bases at J; junction bases unmatched: 4. Germline V CDR1 and CDR2: MNHEY, SVGAGI. The CDR3 length is 15 residues. CDR3 amino acids: CASSSNRGPTGELFF. Written as DNA, the CDR3 is TGTGCCAGCAGTTCCAACAGGGGGCCCACCGGGGAGCTGTTTTTT.

The chain is built from TRBV7-2 and TRBJ1-2, with 12 bases aligning to TRBD1. Germline assignment: CDR1 SGHTA and CDR2 FQGNSA. CDR3 length: 15 residues. With V trimmed by 2 bases and J by 6 bases, 4 bases remained unmatched. CDR3 amino acids: CASSLSGTGGDGYTF. CDR3 sequence (DNA): TGTGCCAGCAGCTTATCCGGGACAGGGGGCGATGGCTACACCTTC. The variable domain in full, with the rest retrieved from reference TRBV7-2 and TRBJ1-2, is GAGVSQSPSNKVTEKGKDVELRCDPISGHTALYWYRQSLGQGLEFLIYFQGNSAPDKSGLPSDRFSAERTGGSVSTLTIQRTQQEDSAVYLCASSLSGTGGDGYTFGSGTRLTVV.

The rearrangement joins TRBV9 to TRBJ1-2, with unresolved D. This CDR3 has 11 amino acids. Germline V gives CDR1 SGDLS, CDR2 YYNGEE. Trimming removed 4 bases from V and 7 bases from J, with 8 bases in between. The CDR3 bases are TGTGCCAGCAGCAGAGAGAGTGGCTACACCTTC. As protein: CASSRESGYTF.

V usage is TRBV3-1 (or the pseudogene TRBV3-2) and J usage is TRBJ2-2; 9 nucleotides match TRBD1. Trimming removed 7 bases from V and 5 bases from J; junction bases left unmatched: 2. In germline, CDR1 is LGHDT, CDR2 YNNKEL (reference sequence). The CDR3 covers 13 residues. CDR3 region: CASNRGRTGELFF. CDR3 sequence (DNA): TGTGCCAGCAACAGGGGGCGTACCGGGGAGCTGTTTTTT.

The gene calls are TRBV6-2 or TRBV6-3 and TRBJ2-3; tentatively, D is TRBD1 (5 bases). Looked up from germline, CDR1 is MNHEY and CDR2 is SVGEGT. This CDR3 has 15 amino acids. V was cut by 2 bases and J by 1 base, with 10 bases left in between. In DNA form, the CDR3 reads TGTGCCAGCAGTTACGGGGCAGGAGGCACAGATACGCAGTATTTT. Its protein is CASSYGAGGTDTQYF.

In this sample, this clone turned up a few times. The CDR3 bases are TGTGCCAGCAGCTTCCGCGAGGGGGTCAATTCACCCCTCCACTTT. Translated: CASSFREGVNSPLHF. The rearrangement uses TRBV11-3 and TRBJ1-6, with TRBD1 as a possible D gene (6 bases). The ends were cut back, 3 bases at V and 7 bases at J, with 13 bases in the middle. The CDR3 runs to 15 residues. The germline CDR1 and CDR2 sequences are SGHNT and YENEEA. Full variable domain (remainder filled in from reference TRBV11-3 and TRBJ1-6): EAGVVQSPRYKIIEKKQPVAFWCNPISGHNTLYWYLQNLGQGPELLIRYENEEAVDDSQLPKDRFSAERLKGVDSTLKIQPAELGDSAVYLCASSFREGVNSPLHFGNGTRLTVT.

The gene calls are TRBV6-5 and TRBJ1-2; D uncertain. The germline V and J ends were trimmed by 6 bases and 4 bases, with 9 bases remaining between them. The germline V gene has CDR1 MNHEY and CDR2 SVGAGI. CDR3 size: 12 residues. CDR3 loop: CASRSNIYGYTF. The DNA of the CDR3 is TGTGCCAGCAGGTCAAACATCTATGGCTACACCTTC.

V gene TRBV4-2 combines with J gene TRBJ2-3; D not certain. V was clipped by 0 bases and J by 7 bases, with 8 bases between them. Germline assignment: CDR1 LGHNA and CDR2 YNFKEQ. This CDR3 spans 13 amino acids. The CDR3 DNA reads as TGTGCCAGCAGCCAAGATCGTTTAAATACGCAGTATTTT. Amino acid sequence: CASSQDRLNTQYF.

There are a few counts of this clone. The chain couples TRBV3-1 (or the pseudogene TRBV3-2) to TRBJ1-2; a weak D match, TRBD1 (6 bases). CDR3 length: 12 amino acids. The germline CDR1 and CDR2 sequences are LGHDT and YNNKEL (reference sequence). V was trimmed by 4 bases and J by 13 bases, leaving 16 bases between them. CDR3 in amino acids: CASSLPGQPSTF. Written as DNA, the CDR3 is TGTGCCAGCAGCCTACCTGGACAGCCTAGCACCTTC.

V gene TRBV27 combines with J gene TRBJ2-1, with TRBD2 matching 11 bases. Germline V lookup: CDR1 MNHEY, CDR2 SMNVEV (reference sequence). This CDR3 has 15 residues. Trimming cost V 10 bases and J 4 bases; bases outside gene matches: 9. Here the CDR3 reads CATRTGTSGYNEQFF. CDR3 DNA: TGTGCCACCCGAACCGGGACTAGCGGTTACAATGAGCAGTTCTTC.

In this sample, this clone turned up once. The V gene is TRBV5-4, the J gene TRBJ2-4; the match to TRBD1 covers 9 bases. The CDR3 totals 16 residues. CDR1 SGHNT and CDR2 YYREEE come from the germline V gene (reference sequence). V was pared by 0 bases and J by 7 bases, with 8 bases of the junction left unmatched. The DNA for the CDR3 is TGTGCCAGCAGCTTGGATTTCGACAGGGGGAGCAACATTCAGTACTTC. It specifies CASSLDFDRGSNIQYF.

The chain uses TRBV10-3 and TRBJ2-1; 8 nucleotides align to TRBD1. The CDR3 runs to 14 residues. The V and J ends lost 10 bases and 3 bases, in that order; junction bases with no gene match: 8. From germline, CDR1 is ENHRY and CDR2 SYGVKD. This CDR3 is CATQDRAHYNEQFF. The CDR3 nucleotides read TGTGCCACCCAGGACAGGGCCCACTACAATGAGCAGTTCTTC.

This clone appeared a few times. CDR3 sequence reads: CAWSHGSYEQYV. The CDR3 coding sequence is TGTGCCTGGAGCCATGGCAGCTACGAGCAGTACGTC. V and J are TRBV30 and TRBJ2-7, with D unresolved. The CDR3 contains 12 residues. Trimming left V 3 bases short and J 3 bases short, with 9 bases between. Germline CDR1 GTSNPN, CDR2 SVGIG (reference sequence).

V is TRBV9 and J is TRBJ1-6; tentative D call: TRBD1 (6 bases). Germline values: CDR1 SGDLS, CDR2 YYNGEE. The CDR3 extends over 14 amino acids. V was clipped by 3 bases and J by 6 bases, with 10 bases between them. CDR3 protein: CASSATQGNSPLHF. The CDR3 nucleotides are TGTGCCAGCAGCGCCACACAGGGTAATTCACCCCTCCACTTT.

This chain connects TRBV12-5 to TRBJ1-2; 8 bases fit TRBD1. The V segment lost 8 bases and the J segment 7 bases; nucleotides outside the gene matches: 6. This CDR3 spans 12 amino acids. Germline V gives CDR1 LGHNT, CDR2 FRNRAP. The CDR3 bases are TGTGCTAGTACAACAGGGGGTGTTGGCTACACCTTC. Amino acids: CASTTGGVGYTF.